What follows is one T cell receptor beta chain and its context. Its antigen has not been determined. The sample holds no much larger clone one base away, and base qualities are not on file. These data belong to a study of cytomegalovirus exposure and HLA in healthy donors (TCRdb year 2017). Study-wide context: According to an earlier analysis of several hundred of the donors, 200 million or so T cells yielded roughly 100 million unique TCR beta sequences and about 300 Gb of sequence data. Roughly 310 gigabases of sequencing data and approximately 80 million unique TCR sequences were included in an early release covering about 600 HLA-typed donors. The genetic ancestry cluster associated with self-reported Caucasian donors included 81% of the roughly 400 genotyped donors. The aim of the study was to test whether cataloging public T cell receptors could identify signatures of past pathogen exposure. The study profiled the T cell repertoires of under 700 subjects by immunosequencing and related them to cytomegalovirus serostatus. A separate validation cohort of about 110 different subjects was used in addition to the approximately 610-subject first cohort. The study combined high-throughput TCR immunosequencing, statistical association of individual TCRs with disease status, and machine learning to predict cytomegalovirus infection status. A later analysis re-examined previously published TCR beta repertoires from 610 or so donors and added high-resolution HLA genotyping to investigate patterns of TCR occurrence. In the later analysis, no new phenotypic data were used to find candidate immune exposures; instead, reliance was placed on TCR beta sequences and their occurrence across donors. An earlier analysis of 500 to 650 of the donors applied high-throughput TCR beta sequencing to assess whether each TCR beta V gene segment acted as functional or pseudogenic. Donor age, sex, ethnicity and CMV serostatus were collected together with the repertoire data. A later genetic analysis took genome-wide SNP genotypes for about 60% of the roughly 670 donors and used that subset as a discovery cohort. Every repertoire in the discovery cohort had been generated on one and the same sequencing platform. HLA typing included class I and class II loci at four-digit resolution. The number of typed donors differed by locus: about 620-630 for A, B, C, DRB1 and DQB1; 500 to 550 for DQA1; 600 to 610 for DPA1; and around 490 for DPB1. A handful of DR-DQ haplotypes were handled as single units for association and clustering because linkage in the cohort was strong. Across roughly 420 genotyped donors of the cohort, an average of 235,054 unique TCR beta nucleotide sequences per donor were sequenced, and about a sixth of those sequences were non-productive. Findings and caveats that apply to the study as a whole: In a later genetic analysis, a missense DCLRE1C variant was associated with V-gene and J-gene trimming of TCR beta chains, and the association was replicated in an independent cohort. The classifier was reported to diagnose cytomegalovirus status with high specificity and sensitivity in both the original and validation cohorts. The authors suggested that the approach could potentially be generalized to other disease states and immunological phenotypes. Three of the identified cytomegalovirus-associated TCR beta chains were confirmed in vitro to be specific for cytomegalovirus antigens. The earlier analysis of some 540 of the donors excluded approximately 15 rarely observed V segments, including chromosome 9 orphons, because counts were too low. Specific HLA alleles were associated with more than 15,000 TCR beta sequences at a false discovery rate of 0.05 in a later analysis. Compared with the approximately 720-donor mean, donors in an Asian-associated ancestry cluster had fewer N-insertions in productive TCRs, according to a later genetic analysis. This cohort had only TCR beta chains sequenced, and the lack of alpha or paired-chain data limited which features could be detected. A further reported finding was that TCR beta sequences accurately predicted the HLA-A and HLA-B alleles for most subjects in the first cohort. A later analysis found that TCR association rates varied across HLA loci, with DRB1 alleles showing the most associated TCRs and HLA-C alleles the fewest. Linkage disequilibrium might explain the correlated functional status among segregating V segments, but an unknown experimental factor could not be ruled out. Because some donors lacked HLA typing at each locus, the association tests relied only on the typed subset. The study listed 150 to 200 TCR beta chains as associated with cytomegalovirus. Because the 87-base-pair reads could not distinguish some IMGT-functional V segments, including TRBV6-2 and TRBV6-3, those segments were excluded. The presence/absence analyses assumed that sequencing depth was roughly uniform across donors, and that assumption may not be true. A later analysis found that HLA-associated TCR beta chains were more clonally expanded and had lower generation probabilities than equally common non-associated chains. CMV serostatus was the only immune exposure information available for the cohort. According to a later analysis, parvovirus B19, influenza, CMV and Epstein-Barr virus appeared linked to several top co-occurrence clusters. When HLA alleles, especially DR and DQ, strongly co-occurred, attributing TCR associations to individual alleles was difficult. In an earlier analysis of several hundred of the donors, most TCR beta V segments were observed in productive rearrangements about 90% or about 30% of the time, broadly matching IMGT annotations. According to a later analysis, most CMV-associated TCR beta chains appeared to be HLA-restricted, and the HLA associations seemed to be driven largely by CMV exposure. While some public TCRs were present in many individuals, most TCR sequences turned up only very rarely across donors. A cluster of highly shared sequence variants was judged likely to be a technical artifact of the sequencing pipeline.

The method was the immunoSEQ multiplex PCR assay. For the multiplex PCR, a mixture combining 60 forward primers for TCR Vbeta segments and 13 reverse primers for TCR Jbeta segments was used. The CDR3 region of rearranged TCR beta genes was amplified from genomic DNA by a multiplex PCR assay. The amplified TCR beta libraries were sequenced on the Illumina HiSeq System as 87-base-pair reads. Processing in the source paper ran as follows. In a later analysis, roughly 80 million unique TCR beta chains were counted across the roughly 670 repertoires, and about 10 million of these chains were shared by at least two donors. Raw reads were error-corrected and collapsed into unique sequences by a nearest-neighbor algorithm in which closely related sequences were merged to remove PCR and sequencing errors. V, D and J gene segments were assigned by aligning CDR3 sequences to IMGT reference sequences. For a sequence to be retained, a match of at least six nucleotides was required to both a V gene segment and a J gene segment. A rearrangement counted as productive if the CDR3 had no stop codons and remained in frame with V and J, and every other rearrangement counted as non-productive. CDR3 was defined according to IMGT convention as the region running from the second conserved V-encoded cysteine to the conserved J-encoded phenylalanine. The earlier analysis of 450 to 750 of the donors excluded any sequence lacking an unambiguous match to a single V gene segment. An earlier analysis of a few hundred of the donors classified V segments as functional when productive rearrangements were above 56.7% and as segregating when the standard deviation between donors was above 5%. A statistical classification framework was built to diagnose cytomegalovirus status from the catalog of TCR beta chain sequences. A later analysis assigned V and J genes by comparing TCR nucleotide sequences with IMGT/GENE-DB human TR gene sequences. In a later analysis, CDR3 sequences and most-parsimonious VDJ recombination scenarios were assigned using the TCRdist pipeline. In a later analysis, each TCR beta chain was defined by its CDR3 amino acid sequence together with its V-gene family, and reads lacking a unique V-gene family were excluded. To address suspected cross-contamination and a sequencing artifact, a later analysis removed 550 to 750 highly shared, low-generation-probability nucleotide sequences. A later analysis calculated a clonal expansion index for each public chain from normalized within-repertoire ranks of inferred template counts. In a later analysis, generation probabilities were computed with a VDJ recombination model fitted to out-of-frame rearrangements, and the resulting probabilities were checked against IGoR. A later analysis scored TCR-TCR, TCR-HLA and TCR-CMV co-occurrence with hypergeometric tests, applying a repertoire-size bias correction to TCR pairs. False discovery rates were estimated in a later analysis by permuting HLA or CMV assignments 20 times. In a later analysis, co-occurring TCRs were grouped with DBSCAN, and TCRdist sequence similarity was added when clustering was performed within HLA-allele-positive subsets. Repertoires with fewer than 30,000 or more than 120,000 public chains, plus five repertoires with anomalous nucleotide sharing, were excluded from co-occurrence clustering. The table comes from immuneACCESS by way of TCRdb, which keeps in-frame sequences with V and J called. Part of the clones is missing from these tables; in studies checked, under half for an unresolved V gene and the rest for unknown reasons. The V and J calls and clone size come from that table; D and trimming were worked out from the DNA. The sample table shows 150,000 to 200,000 clones, and 70% to 90% are seen once. About 9.3% of the sample rests with the top ten.

Trimming removed 5 bases from V and 2 bases from J, leaving 3 bases between the germline ends. For CDR1 and CDR2, the germline V gene lists MNHNS and SASEGT. There are 11 amino acids in the CDR3, from cysteine to phenylalanine inclusive. Of all the DNA, just the CDR3 is kept, 33 bases in frame from base 1. In total, approximately 610 healthy bone marrow donors made up the cohort. At the time of sampling, all cohort members were nominally healthy, though unrecorded immune exposures were likely present. The donor tested CMV seropositive, placing the donor among the 250 to 300 seropositive members of the cohort. Each donor provided a peripheral blood sample, and peripheral blood mononuclear cells were used for TCR beta sequencing. Genomic DNA extraction from the blood cell samples was performed with the Qiagen DNeasy Blood Extraction Kit.

Material for sequencing was PBMCs. This chain is built from TRBV6-1 and TRBJ1-2; the D gene assignment is ambiguous. This TCR was recovered from a young man in good health and CMV-seropositive. In nucleotides, the sequence is TGTGCCAGCAGTTTAAACTATGGCTACACCTTC. The encoded protein is CASSLNYGYTF.